Below, 17 T cell receptor beta chains from the same sample are listed, as sequenced in a study of blood T cells in healthy people across ages. A J-beta primer mix and a sample-barcoded 5' primer were used in a second PCR of roughly 6 to 11 cycles. TCRdb fed the 5' RACE reads into MiXCR, producing one record per CDR3 protein. Among 600,000 or so distinct CDR3 sequences, approximately 30% were seen once, and the ten largest hold 15% to 19%. Input material: blood. All receptors come from an elderly woman in good health.

The table lists this clonotype with many counts. The DNA of the CDR3 is TGCAGTGCTAGTGGTCGGACTAGCGGATCCAATGAGCAGTTCTTC. Its translation: CSASGRTSGSNEQFF. V gene TRBV20-1 combines with J gene TRBJ2-1; 10 nucleotides line up with TRBD2. CDR3 length: 15 amino acids. The junction had 8 bases not matched to a gene; V was cut back by 3 bases and J by 6 bases. The germline V gene has CDR1 DFQATT and CDR2 SNEGSKA (reference sequence).

The chain recombines TRBV6-1 with TRBJ1-1, with unresolved D. The CDR3 is 13 residues long. V was trimmed by 3 bases and J by 3 bases, leaving 8 bases between them. Looked up from germline, CDR1 is MNHNS and CDR2 is SASEGT. For the CDR3, the DNA is TGTGCCAGCAGTGACGAGCTTCACACTGAAGCTTTCTTT. Translation: CASSDELHTEAFF.

The rearrangement links TRBV4-3 to TRBJ1-1; 12 bases align to TRBD1. The V gene end was trimmed by 3 bases and the J gene end by 10 bases; junction bases not matched to a gene: 6. The CDR3 has 14 residues. From germline, CDR1 is LGHNA and CDR2 YSLEER. This CDR3 is CASSQGQGAHVAFF. The CDR3 nucleotides are TGCGCCAGCAGCCAGGGACAGGGGGCACACGTAGCTTTCTTT.

This chain links TRBV20-1 with TRBJ1-3, with D unclear. The germline V gene encodes CDR1 DFQATT and CDR2 SNEGSKA (reference sequence). V gave up 1 base and J gave up 8 bases, with 15 bases separating them. The CDR3 is made up of 14 amino acids. The CDR3 DNA sequence: TGCAGTGCTAGAGTTGAAACCCTCGGGGACACCATATATTTT. As protein: CSARVETLGDTIYF.

This clonotype has ten or more counts. This rearrangement joins TRBV24-1 to TRBJ2-5, with D possibly being TRBD1 (6 bases). CDR1 and CDR2 from the germline V gene are KGHDR and SFDVKD. The V gene lost 5 bases and the J gene lost 1 base, with 7 bases spanning the gap. This CDR3 contains 13 residues. The CDR3 nucleotides are TGTGCCACCAGTGTAGGGGGCCAAGAGACCCAGTACTTC. Residues: CATSVGGQETQYF.

The chain combines TRBV12-3 or TRBV12-4 with TRBJ2-5; D gene ambiguous. This CDR3 is 12 amino acids long. The V gene lost 3 bases and the J gene lost 4 bases, with 6 bases spanning the gap. The CDR3 region has the DNA TGTGCCAGCAGTTTCCAGCGAGAGACCCAGTACTTC. Protein: CASSFQRETQYF.

To note about this clonotype: This may stem from a read error, because a much larger clone lies one nucleotide away. This chain links TRBV6-1 with TRBJ2-1; D not resolved. Between the trimmed V and J ends, which lost 7 bases and 1 base, there was a span of 11 bases. Germline CDR1 MNHNS, CDR2 SASEGT. The CDR3 covers 14 residues. The CDR3 region has the DNA TGTGCCAGCATGTGGGCCCTTTCCTACAATGAGCAGTTCTTC. Protein product: CASMWALSYNEQFF.

As DNA, the CDR3 is TGCGCCAGCAGCCCGGGGGGGCAGGGGGCGGAAGAGACCCAGTACTTC. Translation gives CASSPGGQGAEETQYF. V is TRBV5-1 and J is TRBJ2-5; D is possibly TRBD1 or TRBD2 (8 bases each). The CDR3 is 16 residues long. The V and J ends lost 4 bases and 3 bases respectively, with 19 bases between them. Germline values: CDR1 SGHRS, CDR2 YFSETQ.

This clonotype has at least ten counts. This rearrangement joins TRBV7-8 to TRBJ2-3; 10 bases map to TRBD2. The CDR3 runs 19 residues. J gave up 2 bases and V 1 base, and 12 bases lay outside the gene matches. Germline CDR1 is SGHVS and CDR2 is FQNEAQ. CDR3 nucleotide sequence: TGTGCCAGCAGCTTAGGAACTAGCGGGGATCTAGCCTTCACAGATACGCAGTATTTT. This encodes CASSLGTSGDLAFTDTQYF.

This clonotype was counted ten times or more. The chain joins TRBV9 to TRBJ2-7, with D uncertain. Trimming took off 4 bases at V and 0 bases at J, with 14 bases between the two ends. Per germline, CDR1 SGDLS and CDR2 YYNGEE. The CDR3 is 15 residues long. The CDR3 DNA is TGTGCCAGCAGCCCCTATGAGGCAGGCTCCTACGAGCAGTACTTC. Translated, it gives CASSPYEAGSYEQYF.

On this clonotype itself: A much larger clonotype is one base distant, so this may be a read error. This sequence joins TRBV27 and TRBJ1-2; possible D gene TRBD1, 6 bases. V shed 6 bases and J shed 8 bases, with 16 bases lying between them. The length of the CDR3 is 13 residues. Germline-derived CDR1 and CDR2 are MNHEY and SMNVEV (reference sequence). The DNA for the CDR3 is TGTGCCAGCAGGAGGGGACAAGCGCTCGGCTACACCTTC. It yields the protein CASRRGQALGYTF.

This clonotype was seen only a few times. A read error may account for a junction end that differs from germline. The chain links TRBV11-2 to TRBJ2-7; D is unclear. The CDR3 is made up of 13 amino acids. Germline assignment: CDR1 SGHAT and CDR2 FQNNGV. The CDR3 DNA reads as TGTGCCGGCAGCTTAGTTCCCGCTTTGCCCCAGTACTTC. It codes for CAGSLVPALPQYF.

This clonotype has only a few counts. The junction and the germline gene differ at one end; a read error may be behind it. Written as DNA, the CDR3 is TGTGCCAGCAGTGAGTTGGGTTTGGGTGAAAAACGGTTTTTT. Translation: CASSELGLGEKRFF. The chain carries TRBV2 and TRBJ1-4; D uncertain. Germline CDR1 is SNHLY and CDR2 is FYNNEI. This CDR3 spans 14 amino acids.

The chain couples TRBV7-6 to TRBJ1-1, with a tentative D call TRBD1 (6 bases). From germline, CDR1 is SGHVS and CDR2 FNYEAQ. V gave up 5 bases and J gave up 8 bases, with 15 bases separating them. The CDR3 has 13 residues. CDR3 amino acids: CASSPKAGAEAFF. In nucleotides, the CDR3 is TGTGCCAGCAGCCCTAAAGCGGGGGCAGAAGCTTTCTTT.

This clonotype was recorded many times. The chain carries TRBV6-1 and TRBJ2-3, with 9 bases lining up with TRBD2. Germline loops: CDR1 MNHNS, CDR2 SASEGT. This CDR3 region has 18 residues. V dropped 7 bases and J dropped 0; count of bases not matched to a gene: 14. The chain's CDR3 is CASTSRGLAGWSTDTQYF. The DNA of the CDR3 is TGTGCCAGCACCTCCCGCGGGCTAGCGGGGTGGAGCACAGATACGCAGTATTTT.

This clonotype was counted many times. The V and J genes are TRBV4-2 and TRBJ1-2; D is uncertain. CDR3 length equals 15 residues. Trimming cost V 0 bases and J 1 base, with 9 bases left between them. Germline loops: CDR1 LGHNA, CDR2 YNFKEQ. The CDR3 bases are TGTGCCAGCAGCCAAGATCAGAAGGGTAACTATGGCTACACCTTC. Translation: CASSQDQKGNYGYTF.

This clonotype was detected a few times. This clone may be a read error of a much larger clone one base away. The gene calls are TRBV2 and TRBJ2-1; D gene uncertain. The closer fit of TRBJ2-7 to the DNA end suggests the J call may be wrong. In germline, CDR1 is SNHLY, CDR2 FYNNEI. This CDR3 has 17 amino acids. CDR3 nucleotides: TGTGCCAGCAGTCCTATATTACTAAGGAGCTCCTACAATGAGCAGTACTTC. This codes for CASSPILLRSSYNEQYF.